In this sample, the clone carrying this TCR beta chain turned up a few times. Its specificity is unknown. This sample is drawn from a study of naive and memory T cell subsets. General study points: A few larger clonotypes appeared in naive repertoires, especially CD8, possibly memory cells re-expressing CD45RA. In naive cells, over 90% of TCR sequences were seen only once. A clonotype means one alpha or beta sequence, not an alpha/beta pair.

CD8 T cells were positively selected from what remained after CD4 positive selection. Four subsets defined by CD45RA and CD27 were sorted after CD3, CD4, CD8 and live/dead staining. Two oligonucleotides, mixed equimolar, formed the beta constant-region primer covering TRBC1 and TRBC2. Nested alpha and beta constant-region primers with the SP2 primer drove four PCR rounds on ligated cDNA. Via MiXCR, TCRdb re-called the UMI-ligation and nested PCR reads, giving one row per CDR3 protein. The sample holds 120,000 to 150,000 distinct CDR3 sequences; 22% are singletons and the top ten take around 0.097%. Sequencing was done on a sample of naive CD4+ T cells from blood. The origin of this receptor is a human donor in good health.

DNA for the CDR3: TGTGTCGCCCGGGGGTACAGGGGTGATGAAAAGTACGAGCAGTACTTC. Translation gives CVARGYRGDEKYEQYF. This chain links TRBV6-5 with TRBJ2-7; TRBD1 might be the D (7 bases). Germline CDR1 is MNHEY and CDR2 is SVGAGI. The CDR3 covers 16 residues.